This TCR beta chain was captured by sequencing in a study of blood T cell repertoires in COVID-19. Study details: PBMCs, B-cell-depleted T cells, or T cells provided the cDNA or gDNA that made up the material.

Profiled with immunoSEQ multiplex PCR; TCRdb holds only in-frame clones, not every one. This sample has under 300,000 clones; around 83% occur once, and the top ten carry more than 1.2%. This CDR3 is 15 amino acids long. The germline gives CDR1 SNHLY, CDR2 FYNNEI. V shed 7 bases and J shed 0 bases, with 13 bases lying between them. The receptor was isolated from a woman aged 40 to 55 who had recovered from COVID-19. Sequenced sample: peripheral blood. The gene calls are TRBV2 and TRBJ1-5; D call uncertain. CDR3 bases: TGTGCCAGCACCCCCCGCAGTAATAGCAATCAGCCCCAGCATTTT. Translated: CASTPRSNSNQPQHF.